This T cell receptor beta chain is from a study of blood T cells in healthy people across ages. Study results and limitations: The study regarded diversity estimates from one million T cells as underestimates.

It was with a sample-barcoded 5' primer and a J-beta primer mix that a second PCR of about 6 to 11 cycles was run. Each CDR3 protein is one row after TCRdb ran MiXCR on the 5' RACE reads. The table lists roughly 1,500,000 distinct CDR3 sequences, approximately 42% of them singletons. Remarks on this clonotype: Its antigen is unidentified.

Peripheral blood from each donor was collected in a volume of about 9.9 milliliters. Trimming shortened V by 1 base and J by 2 bases, and 9 bases separated the two germline ends. Germline CDR1 KGHSH, CDR2 LQKENI. The CDR3 has 15 amino acids. Material: blood. The sequence was collected from a woman aged 18-29 years in good health. This chain links TRBV18 with TRBJ1-5; D not resolved. The chain's CDR3 is CASSPLTGGNQPQHF. The CDR3 DNA is TGTGCCAGCTCACCACTCACGGGAGGCAATCAGCCCCAGCATTTT.